This TCR beta chain was observed in a study of blood T cell repertoires in COVID-19. CDR1 KGHSH and CDR2 LQKENI come from the germline V gene. The V end was cut by 3 bases, the J end by 6 bases, with 12 bases between. The CDR3 spans 15 residues. Sequenced by immunoSEQ multiplex PCR; TCRdb stores in-frame clones only, minus some. The sample yields a few hundred thousand clones, 80% to 90% seen once. The receptor was derived from a woman in her 40s who had recovered from COVID-19. The sequenced sample consisted of peripheral blood. The chain combines TRBV18 with TRBJ1-6; D is uncertain. CDR3 sequence reads: CASSPQDIFNSPLHF. CDR3 DNA sequence: TGTGCCAGCTCACCGCAAGACATTTTTAATTCACCCCTCCACTTT.